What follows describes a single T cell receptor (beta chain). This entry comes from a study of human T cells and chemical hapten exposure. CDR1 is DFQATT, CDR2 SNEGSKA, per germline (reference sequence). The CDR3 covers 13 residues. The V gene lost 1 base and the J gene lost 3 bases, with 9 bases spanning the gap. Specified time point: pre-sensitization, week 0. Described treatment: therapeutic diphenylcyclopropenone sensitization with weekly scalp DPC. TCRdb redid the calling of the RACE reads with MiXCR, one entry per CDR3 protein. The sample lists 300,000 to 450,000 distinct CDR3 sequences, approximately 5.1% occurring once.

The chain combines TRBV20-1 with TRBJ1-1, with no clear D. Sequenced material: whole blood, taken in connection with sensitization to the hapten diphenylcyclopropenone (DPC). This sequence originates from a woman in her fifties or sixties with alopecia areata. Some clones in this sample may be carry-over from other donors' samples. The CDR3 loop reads CSARAGMDTEAFF. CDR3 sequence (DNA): TGCAGTGCTAGAGCGGGCATGGACACTGAAGCTTTCTTT.